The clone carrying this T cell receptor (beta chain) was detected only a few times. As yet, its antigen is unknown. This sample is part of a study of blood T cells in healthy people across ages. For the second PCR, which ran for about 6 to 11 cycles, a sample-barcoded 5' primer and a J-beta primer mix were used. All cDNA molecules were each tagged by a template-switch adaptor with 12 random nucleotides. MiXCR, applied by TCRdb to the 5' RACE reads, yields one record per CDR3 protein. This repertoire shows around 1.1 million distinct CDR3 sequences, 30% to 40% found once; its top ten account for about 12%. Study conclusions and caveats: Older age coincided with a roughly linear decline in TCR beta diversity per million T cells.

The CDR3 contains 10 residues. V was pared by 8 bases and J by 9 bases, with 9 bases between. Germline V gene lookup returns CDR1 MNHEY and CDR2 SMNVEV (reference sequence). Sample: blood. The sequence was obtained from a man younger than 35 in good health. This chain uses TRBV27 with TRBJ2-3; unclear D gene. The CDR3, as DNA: TGTGCCAGCGGGCCCGGGACGCAGTATTTT. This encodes CASGPGTQYF.